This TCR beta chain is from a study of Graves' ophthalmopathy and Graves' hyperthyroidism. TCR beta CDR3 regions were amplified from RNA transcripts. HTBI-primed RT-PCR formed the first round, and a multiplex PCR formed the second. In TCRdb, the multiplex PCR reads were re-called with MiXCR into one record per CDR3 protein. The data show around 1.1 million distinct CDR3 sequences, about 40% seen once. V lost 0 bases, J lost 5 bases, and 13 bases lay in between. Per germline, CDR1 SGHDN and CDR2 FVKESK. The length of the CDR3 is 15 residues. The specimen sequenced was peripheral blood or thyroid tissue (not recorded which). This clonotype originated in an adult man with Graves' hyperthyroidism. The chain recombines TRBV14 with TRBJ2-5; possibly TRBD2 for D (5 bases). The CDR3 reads CASSQDPFRGETQYF. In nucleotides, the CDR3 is TGTGCCAGCAGCCAAGACCCCTTTCGCGGGGAGACCCAGTACTTC.